A selection of T cell receptor beta chains follows, all from one sample in a study of neurological immune-mediated disorders. TCRdb recomputed calls from the 5' RACE reads with MiXCR, one row per CDR3 protein. Of roughly 20,000 distinct CDR3 sequences listed, 7% to 8.5% are singletons. Sequenced sample: CD8+ T cells from blood. The receptors stem from a woman in her twenties or thirties with HTLV-1-associated myelopathy (HAM/TSP). Each CDR3 is given with its conserved first and last residue. The order of the fields is V gene, clone size, D gene, J gene, CDR3 DNA, CDR3 protein. The D gene is left open where the match is weak. Expanded clones get a size class; other rows say once, few or many, or leave the size out.

TRBV5-1,many,.,TRBJ1-5,TGCGCCAGCCGTTCGGGTACAGGGAATCAGCCCCAGCATTTT,CASRSGTGNQPQHF
TRBV5-1,many,.,TRBJ1-2,TGCGCCAGCAGCTTGACCGCAGGGAGCGGCTACACCTTC,CASSLTAGSGYTF
TRBV7-3,many,TRBD2,TRBJ2-1,TGTGCCAGCAGCTATAGCGGGGGGGCCTACAATGAGCAGTTCTTC,CASSYSGGAYNEQFF
TRBV19,.,.,TRBJ1-1,TGTGCCAGTAACCCGGGACGGTTGACTGAAGCTTTCTTT,CASNPGRLTEAFF
TRBV9,many,.,TRBJ1-3,TGCGCATCCGCCGGGGCGGAAGGAAACACCATATATTTT,CASAGAEGNTIYF
TRBV5-1,many,.,TRBJ1-1,TGCGCGACGGACGCAGTAAGGGGTGAGGGGAACACTGAAGCTTTCTTT,CATDAVRGEGNTEAFF
TRBV9,many,.,TRBJ2-3,TGTGCCAGCAGCGTAGCGACCGCTAGCTCCTCCACAGATACGCAGTATTTT,CASSVATASSSTDTQYF
TRBV5-1,many,TRBD2,TRBJ2-1,TGCGCCAGCAGCTTGGGGACTAGCGGGGAGGATGAGCAGTTCTTC,CASSLGTSGEDEQFF
TRBV11-2,many,.,TRBJ2-7,TGTGCCAGCAGCTTATTTGGGTACTCCTACGAGCAGTACTTC,CASSLFGYSYEQYF
TRBV20-1,.,.,TRBJ1-2,TGCAGTGCTCCCAAAGTTGGGCAGCCATTACACTATGGCTACACCTTC,CSAPKVGQPLHYGYTF
TRBV6-6,many,.,TRBJ1-5,TGTGCCAGCAGTTCGGTAAGCAATCAGCCCCAGCATTTT,CASSSVSNQPQHF
TRBV12-3/TRBV12-4,many,.,TRBJ2-3,TGTGCCAGCAGTTTTACTAGGAGAAGCACAGATACGCAGTATTTT,CASSFTRRSTDTQYF
TRBV20-1,many,TRBD1,TRBJ1-1,TGCAGTGCTAGGCAGGGGGTCGGACTGAACACTGAAGCTTTCTTT,CSARQGVGLNTEAFF